The 29 T cell receptor beta chains in this list originate from one sample, sequenced in a study of T cells after yellow fever vaccination. TCRdb ran MiXCR on the 5' RACE reads and lists one entry per CDR3 protein. The data contain 150,000 or so distinct CDR3 sequences, approximately 6.7% of them singletons. Here the sequenced sample was CD4+ T cells sorted from PBMCs, taken about 5 days after the first yellow fever vaccination. Source of these receptors: a man between 18 and 29 years old who received the YFV17D yellow fever vaccine.

This clonotype showed up just a few times. The rearrangement links TRBV20-1 to TRBJ2-2; 7 bases match TRBD2. The germline gives CDR1 DFQATT, CDR2 SNEGSKA (reference sequence). V shed 6 bases, J shed 6 bases, and the junction held 7 bases outside the gene matches. The CDR3 is made up of 13 amino acids. The CDR3 nucleotides read TGCAGTGCAGTTACGGGGGGTGCCGGGGAGCTGTTTTTT. This translates into CSAVTGGAGELFF.

This clonotype has at least ten counts. The V gene is TRBV5-1, the J gene TRBJ2-1, with 7 bases matching TRBD1. Germline V gene data show CDR1 as SGHRS and CDR2 as YFSETQ. This CDR3 region has 17 residues. V lost 0 bases and J lost 9; bases outside the gene matches: 15. CDR3 sequence reads: CASSLEVSGTDRFEQFF. As DNA, the CDR3 is TGCGCCAGCAGCTTGGAGGTGTCTGGGACAGATAGATTTGAGCAGTTCTTC.

This clonotype has ten or more counts. V is TRBV7-2 and J is TRBJ2-3; 7 bases are a match to TRBD2. Germline CDR1 is SGHTA and CDR2 is FQGNSA. The CDR3 is 14 residues long. After removal of 5 bases from V and 1 base from J, the junction contained 3 bases not matched to a gene. This CDR3 is CASSPRGGTDTQYF. The CDR3, as DNA: TGTGCCAGCAGCCCCCGGGGGGGCACAGATACGCAGTATTTT. The variable domain in full, with the rest retrieved from reference TRBV7-2 and TRBJ2-3, is GAGVSQSPSNKVTEKGKDVELRCDPISGHTALYWYRQSLGQGLEFLIYFQGNSAPDKSGLPSDRFSAERTGGSVSTLTIQRTQQEDSAVYLCASSPRGGTDTQYFGPGTRLTVL.

This chain joins TRBV4-1 and TRBJ1-2; D gene ambiguous. Trimming stripped 0 bases from V and 2 bases from J, with 13 bases between. The CDR3 length is 16 residues. Germline V CDR1 and CDR2: MGHRA, YSYEKL. DNA of the CDR3: TGCGCCAGCAGCCAAGATCGGCGGTTGGAGAACTATGGCTACACCTTC. This codes for CASSQDRRLENYGYTF.

This clonotype has a count of ten or more. J is TRBJ2-4 and V is TRBV28; possibly TRBD2 for D (5 bases). The germline gives CDR1 MDHEN, CDR2 SYDVKM. This CDR3 has 14 residues. V was pared by 6 bases and J by 2 bases, with 11 bases between. The CDR3 coding sequence is TGTGCCAGCAGGCGGTCTAGCTCCAAAAACATTCAGTACTTC. This sequence encodes CASRRSSSKNIQYF.

This clonotype was observed a handful of times. Given a much more abundant clone one base away, this may be a read error. The rearrangement joins TRBV7-7 to TRBJ1-1; the D gene is possibly TRBD1 (5 bases). Trimming shortened V by 5 bases and J by 1 base, and 8 bases separated the two germline ends. The length of the CDR3 is 13 residues. Looked up from germline, CDR1 is SSHAT and CDR2 is FNYEAQ (reference sequence). This CDR3 is CASSADRNTEAFF. The DNA of the CDR3 is TGTGCCAGCAGCGCCGACAGGAACACTGAAGCTTTCTTT.

The sample holds many counts of this clonotype. The chain joins TRBV10-3 to TRBJ1-2, with D unresolved. Germline values: CDR1 ENHRY, CDR2 SYGVKD. There are 12 residues in the CDR3. V was cut by 6 bases and J by 1 base, with 6 bases left in between. The DNA for the CDR3 is TGTGCCATCAGACGGAATAACTATGGCTACACCTTC. Translated: CAIRRNNYGYTF.

Comment on this clonotype: This may be a read error, as it is one base from a much larger clone. The chain recombines TRBV7-9 with TRBJ1-1; maybe TRBD1 (5 bases). Germline lookup yields CDR1 SEHNR and CDR2 FQNEAQ (reference sequence). This CDR3 region has 15 residues. Written as DNA, the CDR3 is TGTTCCAGCAGCTACCCAGGACACCTGAACACTGAAGCTTTCTTT. Its translation: CSSSYPGHLNTEAFF.

This clonotype was picked up a small number of times. The chain is built from TRBV5-6 and TRBJ1-1; TRBD1 aligns across 7 bases. Unmatched junction bases numbered 5, after V lost 5 bases and J lost 4 bases. The CDR3 contains 13 residues. From germline, CDR1 is SGHDT and CDR2 YYEEEE. CDR3 protein: CASRGDRVTEAFF. DNA of the CDR3: TGTGCCAGCAGGGGTGACAGGGTCACTGAAGCTTTCTTT.

The chain has TRBV7-2 and TRBJ1-1; D ambiguous. V was pared by 5 bases and J by 1 base, with 17 bases between. The CDR3 sequence is 16 residues long. Germline V lookup: CDR1 SGHTA, CDR2 FQGNSA. CDR3 bases: TGTGCCAGCAGCCCACGACCCCGTTCCTGGAACACTGAAGCTTTCTTT. Protein product: CASSPRPRSWNTEAFF.

This clonotype appeared a few times. The chain recombines TRBV20-1 with TRBJ2-7; 10 nucleotides agree with TRBD2. Trimming took 1 base from V and 4 from J; bases not matched to a gene: 4. In germline, CDR1 is DFQATT, CDR2 SNEGSKA (reference sequence). The CDR3 is made up of 14 amino acids. As DNA, the CDR3 is TGCAGTGCTAGAGCGACTAGCGGGCGTTACGAGCAGTACGTC. This codes for CSARATSGRYEQYV.

This clonotype was recorded a few times. The chain employs TRBV10-1 and TRBJ1-4; D gene unclear. The germline V gene has CDR1 WNHNN and CDR2 SYGVQD (reference sequence). The V end was cut by 5 bases, the J end by 11 bases, with 15 bases between. The CDR3 is 13 residues long. As DNA, the CDR3 is TGCGCCAGCAGTTCGGAGGTCCTTGGGAAACTGTTTTTT. Its translation: CASSSEVLGKLFF.

This clonotype was counted ten times or more. The chain is built from TRBV6-2 or TRBV6-3 and TRBJ2-1; D may be TRBD2 (6 bases). The V gene lost 4 bases and the J gene lost 1 base, with 8 bases spanning the gap. CDR1 is MNHEY and CDR2 is SVGEGT in the germline V gene. The CDR3 sequence is 14 residues long. CDR3 nucleotide sequence: TGTGCCAGCAGTTTCCGGGGGTCCTACAATGAGCAGTTCTTC. It specifies CASSFRGSYNEQFF.

This clonotype has at least ten counts. The V call is TRBV5-1, the J call TRBJ2-7, with D hard to call. The germline V and J ends were trimmed by 4 bases and 6 bases, with 11 bases remaining between them. Germline-derived CDR1 and CDR2 are SGHRS and YFSETQ. The CDR3 runs 12 residues. The CDR3 bases are TGCGCCAGCAGCACCGACCCCTCCGAGCAGTACTTC. It specifies CASSTDPSEQYF.

This clonotype showed up just once. This chain connects TRBV4-2 to TRBJ2-3; perhaps TRBD2 as D (6 bases). Trimming took 11 bases from V and 6 from J, leaving 30 bases between them. Germline V lookup: CDR1 LGHNA, CDR2 YNFKEQ. The CDR3 extends over 17 amino acids. CDR3 coding DNA: TGTGCCGTCAGCCAAGATCCCGGGACTCCCTTAAGGGATACGCAGTATTTT. It yields the protein CAVSQDPGTPLRDTQYF.

This clonotype was recorded at least ten times. This chain links TRBV7-9 with TRBJ2-2; the D gene is possibly TRBD1 (7 bases). The CDR3 has 17 residues. The V end lost 5 bases, the J end lost 0 bases, and 16 bases lay between the germline ends. Germline loops: CDR1 SEHNR, CDR2 FQNEAQ (reference sequence). CDR3 nucleotide sequence: TGTGCCAGCAGCCGCCCCGGCGGGACAGCGAACACCGGGGAGCTGTTTTTT. This gives the protein CASSRPGGTANTGELFF.

Many counts were recorded for this clonotype. The V call is TRBV12-3 or TRBV12-4, the J call TRBJ2-7; D uncertain. The V end was cut by 2 bases, the J end by 3 bases, with 8 bases between. The CDR3 contains 13 residues. CDR3 DNA: TGTGCCAGCAGTTTACTGGGGTACTACGAGCAGTACGTC. Translating it yields CASSLLGYYEQYV.

This clonotype has at least ten counts. This chain links TRBV7-9 with TRBJ2-2; D gene ambiguous. V lost 5 bases and J 3 bases, leaving 16 bases between the germline ends. Per germline, CDR1 SEHNR and CDR2 FQNEAQ (reference sequence). The CDR3 covers 16 residues. The CDR3 DNA reads as TGTGCCAGCAGCCAACCCGAGGCACTGTACACCGGGGAGCTGTTTTTT. It yields the protein CASSQPEALYTGELFF. Filled out from reference TRBV7-9 and TRBJ2-2, the complete variable domain reads DTGVSQNPRHKITKRGQNVTFRCDPISEHNRLYWYRQTLGQGPEFLTYFQNEAQLEKSRLLSDRFSAERPKGSFSTLEIQRTEQGDSAMYLCASSQPEALYTGELFFGEGSRLTVL.

The chain has TRBV5-6 and TRBJ1-3; 8 nucleotides align to TRBD1. V was pared by 2 bases and J by 3 bases, with 4 bases of the junction left unmatched. CDR3 length: 15 residues. Per germline, CDR1 SGHDT and CDR2 YYEEEE. This CDR3 reads CASSFDTGGGNTIYF. CDR3 in DNA: TGTGCCAGCAGCTTCGACACAGGGGGTGGAAACACCATATATTTT.

This chain joins TRBV7-2 and TRBJ1-2; D possibly corresponds to TRBD1 (5 bases). The length of the CDR3 is 14 residues. Deletions cut 5 bases from V and 3 bases from J, with 13 bases between. Germline assignment: CDR1 SGHTA and CDR2 FQGNSA. The CDR3 DNA reads as TGTGCCAGCAGCATCTCCGGGACTGACTATGGCTACACCTTC. Protein product: CASSISGTDYGYTF.

The gene calls are TRBV5-4 and TRBJ2-3, with 8 bases that match TRBD2. CDR1 is SGHNT and CDR2 is YYREEE in the germline V gene (reference sequence). The V and J ends lost 5 bases and 1 base, in that order; junction bases with no gene match: 6. The CDR3 totals 15 residues. CDR3 residues: CASSYRAGGTDTQYF. CDR3 sequence (DNA): TGTGCCAGCAGTTACCGAGCGGGGGGCACAGATACGCAGTATTTT. Full variable domain (rest looked up from reference TRBV5-4 and TRBJ2-3): ETGVTQSPTHLIKTRGQQVTLRCSSQSGHNTVSWYQQALGQGPQFIFQYYREEENGRGNFPPRFSGLQFPNYSSELNVNALELDDSALYLCASSYRAGGTDTQYFGPGTRLTVL.

This clonotype was recorded a few times. The genes are TRBV20-1 and TRBJ2-3, with D perhaps matching TRBD2 (5 bases). Germline CDR1 reads DFQATT; CDR2 reads SNEGSKA (reference sequence). V was shortened by 6 bases and J by 0 bases, with 10 bases between the two germline ends. The CDR3 loop spans 13 amino acids. The CDR3 region is CSAHEGSTDTQYF. The CDR3 DNA reads TGCAGTGCACATGAGGGTAGCACAGATACGCAGTATTTT.

There are many counts of this clonotype. The chain joins TRBV5-6 to TRBJ2-1; perhaps TRBD1 as D (6 bases). Germline V gene data show CDR1 as SGHDT and CDR2 as YYEEEE. This CDR3 region has 16 residues. The V end lost 2 bases, the J end lost 0 bases, and 12 bases lay between the germline ends. CDR3 nucleotide sequence: TGTGCCAGCAGCTTAACAGGGATCAGCTCCTACAATGAGCAGTTCTTC. This gives the protein CASSLTGISSYNEQFF.

This clonotype was found many times. The rearrangement joins TRBV7-2 to TRBJ2-5; TRBD2 aligns across 9 bases. This CDR3 region has 15 residues. The germline V gene has CDR1 SGHTA and CDR2 FQGNSA. Trimming cost V 3 bases and J 5 bases; bases outside gene matches: 7. CDR3 nucleotide sequence: TGTGCCAGCAGCTTCCCCTCTAGCGGGGTGGAGACCCAGTACTTC. The encoded protein is CASSFPSSGVETQYF.

This clonotype was observed at least ten times. This sequence joins TRBV7-2 and TRBJ1-4, with D maybe TRBD1 (6 bases). This CDR3 is built from 15 residues. V was clipped by 6 bases and J by 7 bases, with 18 bases between them. The germline CDR1 and CDR2 sequences are SGHTA and FQGNSA. The CDR3 sequence is CASSSLQGGGEKLFF. DNA for the CDR3: TGTGCCAGCAGTTCACTACAGGGAGGGGGTGAAAAACTGTTTTTT.

This clonotype has a handful of counts. V and J are TRBV6-2 or TRBV6-3 and TRBJ2-2; D possibly uses TRBD1 or TRBD2 (5 bases each). Trimming left V 6 bases short and J 6 bases short, with 17 bases between. This CDR3 spans 15 amino acids. Germline CDR1 and CDR2: MNHEY and SVGEGT. CDR3 sequence: CASRSRGEGAGELFF. The CDR3 DNA is TGTGCCAGCAGATCCCGGGGCGAGGGCGCCGGGGAGCTGTTTTTT.

As concerns this clonotype: This may arise from a read error, as a much more abundant clone is one base away. The chain couples TRBV4-1 to TRBJ1-5; the D is unclear. Trimming removed 0 bases at V and 6 bases at J, with 9 bases between. This CDR3 spans 14 amino acids. CDR1 and CDR2 (germline): MGHRA, YSYEKL. CDR3 sequence: CASSQEALSQPQHF. As DNA, the CDR3 is TGCGCCAGCAGCCAAGAGGCATTAAGTCAGCCCCAGCATTTT.

This rearrangement joins TRBV7-7 to TRBJ2-3, with D maybe TRBD2 (6 bases). This CDR3 is 13 amino acids long. Trimming took 5 bases from V and 4 from J, leaving 10 bases between them. In germline, CDR1 is SSHAT, CDR2 FNYEAQ (reference sequence). The CDR3 nucleotides are TGTGCCAGCAGCGCGGGGACCCCAGATACGCAGTATTTT. The encoded protein is CASSAGTPDTQYF.

This clonotype was counted ten times or more. V gene TRBV2 combines with J gene TRBJ2-1; D uncertain. V shed 5 bases and J shed 7 bases, with 15 bases lying between them. CDR3 size: 14 residues. The germline CDR1 and CDR2 sequences are SNHLY and FYNNEI. In DNA form, the CDR3 reads TGTGCCAGCAGTAGACCCCCGAGCCGAAATGAGCAGTTCTTC. Its protein product is CASSRPPSRNEQFF.